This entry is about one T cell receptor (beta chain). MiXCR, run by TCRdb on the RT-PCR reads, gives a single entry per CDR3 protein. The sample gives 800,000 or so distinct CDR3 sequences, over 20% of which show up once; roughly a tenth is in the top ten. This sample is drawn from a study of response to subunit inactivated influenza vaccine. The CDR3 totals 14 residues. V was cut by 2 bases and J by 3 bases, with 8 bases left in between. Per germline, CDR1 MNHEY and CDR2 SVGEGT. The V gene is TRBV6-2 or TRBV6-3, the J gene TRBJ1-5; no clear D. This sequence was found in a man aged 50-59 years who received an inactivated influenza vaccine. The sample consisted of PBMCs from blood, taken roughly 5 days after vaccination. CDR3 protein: CASSYSRINQPQHF. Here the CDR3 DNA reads TGTGCCAGCAGTTACAGTCGGATCAATCAGCCCCAGCATTTT.